This T cell receptor beta chain originates from a study of response to subunit inactivated influenza vaccine (dated by TCRdb to the late 2010s). Regarding the complete study: Deep quantitative profiling of the T cell receptor repertoire was used in the study to follow responses to a trivalent subunit inactivated influenza vaccine.

Paper-wide results and their limitations: According to the authors, only a limited number of new T cells may be recruited by each seasonal influenza vaccination.

Comments on this clonotype: It has no known antigen specificity. No base quality information exists; no much larger clone differs at one position.

V ends up 0 bases short and J 1 base short, with an unmatched junction base count of 4. From the cysteine up to the phenylalanine, the CDR3 has a length of 17 residues. The entry retains the CDR3 DNA only, 51 bases that are in frame from base 1. Taken from the germline V gene, the CDR1 and CDR2 loops are LGHNA and YNFKEQ. The library was obtained by RT-PCR. The data were produced on an Illumina HiSeq 2500. TCRdb took the public reads, trimmed them with fastp at Q25, ran MiXCR for clone calling and kept in-frame beta chains. Every distinct CDR3 protein forms one entry, paired with its most common genes and DNA. A total of some 500,000 distinct CDR3 sequences appear in this sample, 25% of them only once. The top ten clones comprise about 1.9% of the sample.

The V gene is TRBV4-2 and the J gene is TRBJ2-7; TRBD2 lines up with 12 middle nucleotides. The specimen was CD4+ T cells sorted from PBMCs, collected 5 to 6 days after vaccination. The sequence was obtained from a man aged 50 or older who received an inactivated influenza vaccine. Donor details come from another sample of the same person, matched by shared clones. The sequence in DNA is TGTGCCAGCAGCCAAGATCACGGACTAGCGGGGTCCTACGAGCAGTACTTC. Its amino acids are CASSQDHGLAGSYEQYF.